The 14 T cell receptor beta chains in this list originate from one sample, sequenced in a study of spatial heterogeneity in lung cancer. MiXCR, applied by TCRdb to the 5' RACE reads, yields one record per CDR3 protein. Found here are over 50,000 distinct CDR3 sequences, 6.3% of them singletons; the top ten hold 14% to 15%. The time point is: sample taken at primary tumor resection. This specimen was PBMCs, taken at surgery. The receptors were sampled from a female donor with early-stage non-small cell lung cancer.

CDR3 sequence (DNA): TGCAGCGTGCGGGGTTCCAGTGGCTACGAGCAGTACTTC. Amino acid sequence: CSVRGSSGYEQYF. This sequence joins TRBV29-1 and TRBJ2-7, with D possibly matching TRBD2 (6 bases). V lost 6 bases to trimming and J lost 3 bases, with 15 bases between them. The CDR3 sequence is 13 residues long. From germline, CDR1 is SQVTM and CDR2 ANQGSEA.

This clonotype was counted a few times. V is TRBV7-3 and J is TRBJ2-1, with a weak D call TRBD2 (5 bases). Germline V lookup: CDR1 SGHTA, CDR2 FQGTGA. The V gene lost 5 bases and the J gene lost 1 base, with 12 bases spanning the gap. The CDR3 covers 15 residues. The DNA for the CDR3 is TGTGCCAGCAGCCTCGAAACTAGGTCCTACAATGAGCAGTTCTTC. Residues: CASSLETRSYNEQFF.

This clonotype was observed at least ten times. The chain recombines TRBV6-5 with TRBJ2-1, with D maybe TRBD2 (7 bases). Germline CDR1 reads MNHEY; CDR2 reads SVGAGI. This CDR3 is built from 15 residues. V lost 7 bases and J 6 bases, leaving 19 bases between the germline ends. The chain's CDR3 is CASTKGGGPGNEQFF. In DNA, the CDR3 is TGTGCCAGCACCAAGGGAGGGGGACCTGGCAATGAGCAGTTCTTC.

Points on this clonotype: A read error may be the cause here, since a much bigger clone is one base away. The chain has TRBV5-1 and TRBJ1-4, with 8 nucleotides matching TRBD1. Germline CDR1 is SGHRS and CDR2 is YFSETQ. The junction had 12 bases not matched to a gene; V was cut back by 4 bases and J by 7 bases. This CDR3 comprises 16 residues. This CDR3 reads CASSPRTGWGTEKLFF. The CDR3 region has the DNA TGCGCCAGCAGCCCAAGGACAGGGTGGGGAACTGAAAAACTGTTTTTT.

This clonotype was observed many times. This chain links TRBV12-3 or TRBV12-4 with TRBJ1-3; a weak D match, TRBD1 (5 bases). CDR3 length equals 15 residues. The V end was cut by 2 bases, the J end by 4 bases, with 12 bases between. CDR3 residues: CASSLTSGPGNTIYF. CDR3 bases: TGTGCCAGCAGTTTAACCTCAGGGCCAGGAAACACCATATATTTT.

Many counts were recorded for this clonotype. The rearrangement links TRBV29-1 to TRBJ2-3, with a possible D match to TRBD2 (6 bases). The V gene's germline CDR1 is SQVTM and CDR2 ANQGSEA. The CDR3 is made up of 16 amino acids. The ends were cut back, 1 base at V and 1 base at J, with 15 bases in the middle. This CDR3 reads CSVEGGGIGGTDTQYF. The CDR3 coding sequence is TGCAGCGTTGAAGGGGGCGGGATTGGTGGCACAGATACGCAGTATTTT.

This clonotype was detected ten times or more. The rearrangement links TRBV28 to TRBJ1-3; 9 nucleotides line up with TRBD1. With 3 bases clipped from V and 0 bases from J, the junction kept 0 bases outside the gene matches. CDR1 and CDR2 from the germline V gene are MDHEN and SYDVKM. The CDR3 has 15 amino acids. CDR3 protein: CASSLTGGSGNTIYF. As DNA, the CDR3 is TGTGCCAGCAGTTTGACAGGGGGCTCTGGAAACACCATATATTTT.

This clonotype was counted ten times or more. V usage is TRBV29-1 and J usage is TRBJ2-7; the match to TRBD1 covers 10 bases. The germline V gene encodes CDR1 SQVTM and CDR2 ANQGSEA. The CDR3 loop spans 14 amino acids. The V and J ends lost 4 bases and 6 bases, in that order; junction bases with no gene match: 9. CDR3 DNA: TGCAGCGTTGCATTAGGACAGGGGGTCGGCGAGCAGTACTTC. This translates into CSVALGQGVGEQYF.

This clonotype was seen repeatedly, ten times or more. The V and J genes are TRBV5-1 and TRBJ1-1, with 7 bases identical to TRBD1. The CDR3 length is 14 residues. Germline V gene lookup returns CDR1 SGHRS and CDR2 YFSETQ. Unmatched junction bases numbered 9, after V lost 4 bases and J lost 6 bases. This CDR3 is CASSPEQGIAEAFF. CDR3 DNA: TGCGCCAGCAGCCCGGAACAGGGGATCGCTGAAGCTTTCTTT.

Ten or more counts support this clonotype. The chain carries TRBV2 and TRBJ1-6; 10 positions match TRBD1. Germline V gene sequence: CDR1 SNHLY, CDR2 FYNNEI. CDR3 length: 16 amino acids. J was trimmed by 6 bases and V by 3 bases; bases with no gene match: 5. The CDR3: CASSDIRQGANSPLHF. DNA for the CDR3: TGTGCCAGCAGTGATATACGACAGGGGGCTAATTCACCCCTCCACTTT.

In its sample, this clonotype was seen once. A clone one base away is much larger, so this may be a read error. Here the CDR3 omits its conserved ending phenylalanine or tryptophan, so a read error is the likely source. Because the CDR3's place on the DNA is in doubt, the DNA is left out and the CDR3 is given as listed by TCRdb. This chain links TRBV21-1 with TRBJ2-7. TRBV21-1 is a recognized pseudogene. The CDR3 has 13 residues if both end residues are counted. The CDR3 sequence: CASSKESTYEQYA.

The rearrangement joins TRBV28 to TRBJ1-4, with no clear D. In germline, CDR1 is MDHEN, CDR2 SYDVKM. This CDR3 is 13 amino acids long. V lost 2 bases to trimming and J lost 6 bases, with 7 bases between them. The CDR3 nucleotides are TGTGCCAGCAGTTTAGCCAGGCATGAAAAACTGTTTTTT. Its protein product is CASSLARHEKLFF.

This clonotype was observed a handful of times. The CDR3 nucleotides are TGTGCCCCCAAGGGTTATGCCTCCTACGAGCAGTACTTC. Encoded protein: CAPKGYASYEQYF. The chain employs TRBV27 and TRBJ2-7, with no clear D. CDR3 length: 13 amino acids. Trimming stripped 11 bases from V and 0 bases from J, with 14 bases between. Germline V gene lookup returns CDR1 MNHEY and CDR2 SMNVEV (reference sequence).

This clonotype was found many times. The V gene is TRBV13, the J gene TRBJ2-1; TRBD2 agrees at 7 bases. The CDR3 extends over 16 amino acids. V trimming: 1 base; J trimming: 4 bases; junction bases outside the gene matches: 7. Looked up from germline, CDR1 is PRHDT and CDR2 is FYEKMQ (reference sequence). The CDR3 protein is CASSLEGSSGYNEQFF. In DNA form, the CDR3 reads TGTGCCAGCAGCTTAGAGGGGTCTAGCGGATACAATGAGCAGTTCTTC. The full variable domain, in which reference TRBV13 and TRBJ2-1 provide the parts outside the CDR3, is AAGVIQSPRHLIKEKRETATLKCYPIPRHDTVYWYQQGPGQDPQFLISFYEKMQSDKGSIPDRFSAQQFSDYHSELNMSSLELGDSALYFCASSLEGSSGYNEQFFGPGTRLTVL.